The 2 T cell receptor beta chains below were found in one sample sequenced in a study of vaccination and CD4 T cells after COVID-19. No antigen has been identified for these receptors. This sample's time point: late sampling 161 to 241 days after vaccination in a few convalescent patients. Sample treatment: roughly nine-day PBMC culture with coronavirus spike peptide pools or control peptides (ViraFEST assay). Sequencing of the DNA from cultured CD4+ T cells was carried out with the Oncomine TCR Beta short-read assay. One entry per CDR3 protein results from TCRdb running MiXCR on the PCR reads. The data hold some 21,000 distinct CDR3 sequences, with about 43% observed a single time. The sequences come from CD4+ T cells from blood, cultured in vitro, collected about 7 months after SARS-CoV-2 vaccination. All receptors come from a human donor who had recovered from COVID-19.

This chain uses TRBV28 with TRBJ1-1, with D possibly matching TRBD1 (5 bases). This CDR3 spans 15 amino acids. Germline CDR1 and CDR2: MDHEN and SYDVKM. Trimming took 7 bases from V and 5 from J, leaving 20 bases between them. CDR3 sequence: CASTPAGGSWTEAFF. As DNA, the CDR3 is TGTGCCAGCACCCCCGCGGGGGGGTCATGGACTGAAGCTTTCTTT.

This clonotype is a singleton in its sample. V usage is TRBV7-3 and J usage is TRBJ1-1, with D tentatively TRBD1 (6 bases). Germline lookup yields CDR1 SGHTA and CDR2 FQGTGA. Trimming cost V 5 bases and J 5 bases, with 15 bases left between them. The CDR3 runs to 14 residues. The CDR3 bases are TGTGCCAGCAGCGCACAGGGTGGGGGGACTGAAGCTTTCTTT. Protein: CASSAQGGGTEAFF.